The T cell receptor beta chain described here comes from a study of blood T cell repertoires in COVID-19. Authors' methods: Quantification of nucleated cells was approximated via reference gene primer amplification. Profiled with immunoSEQ multiplex PCR; TCRdb holds only in-frame clones, not every one. That table gives V, J and clone size, and the DNA gave D and trimming. Among approximately 240,000 clones, around four fifths were seen once, and the ten largest hold 3% to 4%. The CDR3 is 12 residues long. The V and J ends lost 6 bases and 0 bases respectively, with 3 bases between them. The V gene is TRBV12-3 or TRBV12-4, the J gene TRBJ1-5, with D hard to call. Sequences were obtained from peripheral blood. The receptor comes from a woman between 40 and 50 years old with active or convalescent COVID-19. CDR3 sequence reads: CASSHSNQPQHF. CDR3 sequence (DNA): TGTGCCAGCAGCCATAGCAATCAGCCCCAGCATTTT.